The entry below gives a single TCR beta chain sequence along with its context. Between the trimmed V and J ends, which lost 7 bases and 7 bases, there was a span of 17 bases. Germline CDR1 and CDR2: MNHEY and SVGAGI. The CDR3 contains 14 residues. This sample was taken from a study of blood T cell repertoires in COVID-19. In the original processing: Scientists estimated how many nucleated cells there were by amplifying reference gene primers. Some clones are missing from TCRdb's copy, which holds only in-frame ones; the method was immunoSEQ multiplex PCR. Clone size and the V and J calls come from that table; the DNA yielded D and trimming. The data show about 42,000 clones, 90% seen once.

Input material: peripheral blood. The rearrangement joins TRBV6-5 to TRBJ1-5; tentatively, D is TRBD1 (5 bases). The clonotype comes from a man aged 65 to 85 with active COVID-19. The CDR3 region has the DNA TGTGCCAGCAATCCGGTCAGGGAGGGACAGCCCCAGCATTTT. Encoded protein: CASNPVREGQPQHF.